This T cell receptor beta chain was observed in a study of blood T cell repertoires in COVID-19. The CDR3 loop spans 17 amino acids. V was trimmed by 4 bases and J by 0 bases, leaving 16 bases between them. Germline values: CDR1 SGHRS, CDR2 YFSETQ. This table comes from immunoSEQ multiplex PCR, and its TCRdb copy is limited to in-frame clones, with some not included. This sample has roughly 200,000 clones, with around 85% found just once. This receptor was identified in a man in his forties who had recovered from COVID-19. The specimen sequenced was PBMCs or T cells enriched from blood (not recorded which). V usage is TRBV5-1 and J usage is TRBJ2-2; a possible D gene is TRBD1 (6 bases). The CDR3 DNA reads TGCGCCAGCAGCGCCCGAGGGGGTCAGACGAACACCGGGGAGCTGTTTTTT. It translates to CASSARGGQTNTGELFF.